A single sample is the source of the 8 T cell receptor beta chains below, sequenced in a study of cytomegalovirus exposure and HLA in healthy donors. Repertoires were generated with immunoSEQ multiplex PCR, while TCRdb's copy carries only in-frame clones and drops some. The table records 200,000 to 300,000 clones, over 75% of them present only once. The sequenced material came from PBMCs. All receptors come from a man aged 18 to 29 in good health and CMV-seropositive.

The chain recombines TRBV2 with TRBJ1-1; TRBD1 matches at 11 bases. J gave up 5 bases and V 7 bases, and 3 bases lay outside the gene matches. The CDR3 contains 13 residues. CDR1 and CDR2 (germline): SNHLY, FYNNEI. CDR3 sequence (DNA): TGTGCCAGCAACGGACAGGGGGCGACTGAAGCTTTCTTT. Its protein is CASNGQGATEAFF.

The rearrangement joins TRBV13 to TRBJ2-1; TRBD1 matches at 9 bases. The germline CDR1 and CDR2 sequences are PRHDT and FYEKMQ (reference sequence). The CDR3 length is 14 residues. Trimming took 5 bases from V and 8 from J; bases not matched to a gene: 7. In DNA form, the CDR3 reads TGTGCCAGCAGCGTTACACAGGGGGCCTATGAGCAGTTCTTC. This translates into CASSVTQGAYEQFF.

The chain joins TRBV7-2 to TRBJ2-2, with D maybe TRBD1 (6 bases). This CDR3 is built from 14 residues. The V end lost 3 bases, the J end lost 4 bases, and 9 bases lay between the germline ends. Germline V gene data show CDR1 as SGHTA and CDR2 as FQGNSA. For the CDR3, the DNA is TGTGCCAGCAGCTTCACAGGGCCCACCGGGGAGCTGTTTTTT. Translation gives CASSFTGPTGELFF. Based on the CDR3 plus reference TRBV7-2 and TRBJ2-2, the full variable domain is GAGVSQSPSNKVTEKGKDVELRCDPISGHTALYWYRQSLGQGLEFLIYFQGNSAPDKSGLPSDRFSAERTGGSVSTLTIQRTQQEDSAVYLCASSFTGPTGELFFGEGSRLTVL.

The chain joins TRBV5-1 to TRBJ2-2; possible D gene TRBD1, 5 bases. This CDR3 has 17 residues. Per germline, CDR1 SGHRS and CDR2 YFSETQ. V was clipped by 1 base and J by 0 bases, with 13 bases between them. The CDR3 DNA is TGCGCCAGCAGCTTGACAGGAATGTTCGCGAACACCGGGGAGCTGTTTTTT. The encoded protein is CASSLTGMFANTGELFF.

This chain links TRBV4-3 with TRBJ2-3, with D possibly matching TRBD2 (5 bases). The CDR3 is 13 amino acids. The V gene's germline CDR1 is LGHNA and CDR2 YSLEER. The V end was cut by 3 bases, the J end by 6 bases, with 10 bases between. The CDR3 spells CASSHTSADTQYF. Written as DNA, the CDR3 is TGCGCCAGCAGCCACACTAGTGCCGATACGCAGTATTTT.

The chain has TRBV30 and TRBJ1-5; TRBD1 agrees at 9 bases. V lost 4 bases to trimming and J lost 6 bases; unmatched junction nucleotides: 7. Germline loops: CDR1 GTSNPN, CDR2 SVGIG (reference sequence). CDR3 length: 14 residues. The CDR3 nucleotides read TGTGCCTGGAACTACAGGGGGCCGGGTCAGCCCCAGCATTTT. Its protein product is CAWNYRGPGQPQHF.

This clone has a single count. This CDR3 reads CASSLGPAQETQYF. In nucleotides, the CDR3 is TGTGCCAGCAGCTTGGGGCCGGCCCAAGAGACCCAGTACTTC. This sequence joins TRBV5-4 and TRBJ2-5; no reliable D call. The ends were cut back, 0 bases at V and 1 base at J, with 7 bases in the middle. The CDR3 has 14 residues. From germline, CDR1 is SGHNT and CDR2 YYREEE (reference sequence).

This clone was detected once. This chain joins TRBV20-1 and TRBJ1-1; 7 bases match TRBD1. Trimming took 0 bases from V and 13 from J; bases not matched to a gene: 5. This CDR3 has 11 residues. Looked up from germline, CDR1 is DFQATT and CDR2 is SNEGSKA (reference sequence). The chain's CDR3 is CSARDRAGGFF. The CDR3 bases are TGCAGTGCTAGAGATCGGGCAGGGGGTTTCTTT.